This T cell receptor beta chain is drawn from a study of cytomegalovirus exposure and HLA in healthy donors. The PCR employed 60 Vbeta primers together with 13 Jbeta primers. Sequencing was performed with immunoSEQ multiplex PCR; in TCRdb, only in-frame clones are kept and a portion is missing. The repertoire holds 170,000 or so clones, with just over 75% as singletons. This clone has a handful of counts. This CDR3 region has 13 residues. Trimming removed 2 bases from V and 7 bases from J; junction bases left unmatched: 2. Germline V gene lookup returns CDR1 KGHSH and CDR2 LQKENI. The TCR was taken from a woman aged 60 to 75 in good health and CMV-seropositive. The chain carries TRBV18 and TRBJ1-5, with 7 bases aligning to TRBD1. Sequencing was carried out using PBMCs. The CDR3: CASSPGTDQPQHF. The DNA for the CDR3 is TGTGCCAGCTCACCAGGGACAGACCAGCCCCAGCATTTT.